These T cell receptor beta chains were read from a single sample in a study of CXCR3-negative and CXCR3-positive naive CD8 T cells. One entry per CDR3 protein, without DNA, is what TCRdb gives after re-calling the 5' RACE reads. The repertoire table contains 40,000 to 50,000 distinct CDR3 sequences. The sequenced sample was naive CXCR3- CD8+ T cells from blood. Source of these receptors: a human donor in good health. Some clones in this sample may be carry-over from other donors' samples. Both conserved end residues are part of each CDR3.

TRBJ2-1 | TRBV28 | CASSFVERNYNEQFF
TRBJ2-3 | TRBV5-1 | CASSPPRGGEDTQYF
TRBJ2-3 | TRBV18 | CASSPGNTDTQYF
TRBJ1-1 | TRBV18 | CASSPPRGNTEAFF
TRBJ2-7 | TRBV5-6 | CASSWMAGSYEQYF
TRBJ2-7 | TRBV12-3/TRBV12-4 | CASSPLLREQYF
TRBJ2-4 | TRBV7-2 | CASSLLVQVLYF
TRBJ2-7 | TRBV13 | CASSLGTDEQYF
TRBJ1-1 | TRBV4-3 | CASSQVGRTEAFF
TRBJ2-1 | TRBV7-6 | CASSPRTSGSWGDNEQFF
TRBJ2-5 | TRBV12-3/TRBV12-4 | CASRAGEETQYF
TRBJ2-7 | TRBV20-1 | CSQRLAGGYEQYF
TRBJ2-7 | TRBV29-1 | CSVEGGPPRYEQYF
TRBJ2-3 | TRBV6-6 | CASNSFGTSEPDTQYF
TRBJ1-2 | TRBV28 | CASARDSHYGYTF
TRBJ2-7 | TRBV9 | CASSEYGTDSYEQYF